This T cell receptor (beta chain) is drawn from a study of patients and donors after allogeneic stem cell transplantation. The ends were cut back, 4 bases at V and 3 bases at J, with 13 bases in the middle. This CDR3 has 16 residues. Germline V gene sequence: CDR1 MDHEN, CDR2 SYDVKM. TCRdb fed the RT-PCR reads into MiXCR, producing one record per CDR3 protein. The repertoire consists of around 150,000 distinct CDR3 sequences, with approximately 40% occurring once and the leading ten covering about 50%. This clonotype was seen only a few times. This TCR was recovered from a human donor who was either an allogeneic HSCT recipient or a stem cell or donor lymphocyte infusion donor (not recorded which). It is not recorded whose cells these are; they may come from a transplant donor. The sequenced material came from blood, either unsorted or a sorted T cell fraction (not recorded which). The chain combines TRBV28 with TRBJ2-6; perhaps TRBD2 as D (6 bases). CDR3 bases: TGTGCCAGCAGTTCCCCAGGGCGGGATGGGGCCAACGTCCTGACTTTC. Protein sequence: CASSSPGRDGANVLTF.